Below, 29 T cell receptor beta chains from the same sample are listed, as sequenced in a study of glioma-infiltrating T cells (TCRdb year 2016). Sequenced on an Illumina MiSeq. The iRepertoire nested amplicon-rescue multiplex PCR (arm-PCR) platform was used to amplify TCR alpha and beta CDR3 regions from RNA. TCRdb's own reprocessing of the public reads used fastp at Q25 and MiXCR and kept productive beta chains. Entries are consolidated by CDR3 protein sequence, retaining the most common genes and DNA. This sample holds around 130,000 distinct CDR3 sequences; around 23% were observed only once. Of the sample, roughly a quarter is held by the ten largest clones. Sequences were obtained from glioma tissue, nonneoplastic brain tissue, or PBMCs (not recorded which). These receptors all stem from a human donor with low-grade glioma or glioblastoma, undergoing nonglioma brain surgery, or in good health (not recorded which).

Remarks on this clonotype: This may come from a read error, since a much larger clone is one base off. The V and J genes are TRBV4-1 and TRBJ1-5; no clear D gene. The CDR3 contains 17 residues. Germline loops: CDR1 MGHRA, CDR2 YSYEKL. The CDR3 DNA follows: TGCGCCAGCAGCCAAGGCCCACATGAAGTAGGCAATCAGCCCAAGCATTTT. It is translated as CASSQGPHEVGNQPKHF.

The chain employs TRBV20-1 and TRBJ2-1; 9 bases agree with TRBD2. V lost 1 base, J lost 6 bases, and 7 bases stayed unmatched. The CDR3 length is 15 residues. Germline CDR1 reads DFQATT; CDR2 reads SNEGSKA (reference sequence). The CDR3 spells CSARGRRGGTNEQFF. The CDR3 DNA reads TGCAGTGCTAGAGGGAGGCGGGGGGGAACCAATGAGCAGTTCTTC.

The gene calls are TRBV6-6 and TRBJ2-1; D unresolved. Germline CDR1 MNHNY, CDR2 SVGAGI (reference sequence). The CDR3 is made up of 14 amino acids. Trimming took off 0 bases at V and 10 bases at J, with 13 bases between the two ends. Here the CDR3 DNA reads TGTGCCAGCAGTTACTCGATCTCGGGCAGCGAGCAGTTCTTC. Translating gives CASSYSISGSEQFF.

The J gene is TRBJ1-2, the V gene TRBV25-1; D is uncertain. Trimming cost V 5 bases and J 3 bases, with 13 bases left between them. The CDR3 covers 14 residues. Germline CDR1 reads MGHDK; CDR2 reads SYGVNS. CDR3 in DNA: TGTGCCAGCAGTACGGACTCCCGACACTATGGCTACACCTTC. Amino acid sequence: CASSTDSRHYGYTF.

This clonotype was seen only once. Just one base apart from a much larger clone, this may be a read error. This chain uses TRBV15 with TRBJ2-2; D not resolved. The CDR3 extends over 13 amino acids. Germline V gene sequence: CDR1 LNHNV, CDR2 YYDKDF (reference sequence). The CDR3 DNA is TGTGCCAACAGCAAGGTCCTAGACGGGGAGCTGTTTTTT. Protein: CANSKVLDGELFF. Looking up the rest from reference TRBV15 and TRBJ2-2 gives the full variable domain: DAMVIQNPRYQVTQFGKPVTLSCSQTLNHNVMYWYQQKSSQAPKLLFHYYDKDFNNEADTPDNFQSRRPNTSFCFLDIRSPGLGDTAMYLCANSKVLDGELFFGEGSRLTVL.

This clonotype was observed many times. The gene calls are TRBV19 and TRBJ1-1; D possibly corresponds to TRBD1 (5 bases). Deletions cut 5 bases from V and 4 bases from J, with 14 bases between. This CDR3 has 14 residues. Germline assignment: CDR1 LNHDA and CDR2 SQIVND (reference sequence). The CDR3 DNA reads TGTGCCAGTAGTCCCCAGGGTGCGGGCACTGAAGCTTTCTTT. Amino acids: CASSPQGAGTEAFF.

The rearrangement uses TRBV5-1 and TRBJ1-1; no definite D call. Germline V gene data show CDR1 as SGHRS and CDR2 as YFSETQ. The germline V and J ends were trimmed by 2 bases and 3 bases, with 20 bases remaining between them. CDR3 length: 17 amino acids. In nucleotides, the CDR3 is TGCGCCAGCAGCTTAAGCCGATCAATTAATTCGCACACTGAAGCTTTCTTT. Protein sequence: CASSLSRSINSHTEAFF.

Ten or more counts support this clonotype. DNA for the CDR3: TGTGCCAGCAGCCAAGTCGGCGTGGATACGCAGTATTTT. Translation: CASSQVGVDTQYF. The V call is TRBV14, the J call TRBJ2-3; D not certain. V lost 1 base and J lost 6, with 8 bases in between. There are 13 residues in the CDR3. Germline V gene data show CDR1 as SGHDN and CDR2 as FVKESK.

The rearrangement links TRBV25-1 to TRBJ1-5, with unresolved D. The CDR3 covers 16 residues. Looked up from germline, CDR1 is MGHDK and CDR2 is SYGVNS. Trimming pared 4 bases from V and 2 bases from J, leaving 15 bases between. As DNA, the CDR3 is TGTGCCAGCAGTGGAACCAAGAGACGGGGCAATCAGCCCCAGCATTTT. Translated: CASSGTKRRGNQPQHF.

A few counts support this clonotype. The chain links TRBV20-1 to TRBJ2-5, with a possible D match to TRBD2 (6 bases). Looked up from germline, CDR1 is DFQATT and CDR2 is SNEGSKA (reference sequence). Deletions cut 3 bases from V and 4 bases from J, with 12 bases between. This CDR3 spans 13 amino acids. The CDR3 loop reads CSARQEGGETQYF. For the CDR3, the DNA is TGCAGTGCTAGGCAGGAGGGAGGAGAGACCCAGTACTTC.

This clonotype appeared many times. The chain couples TRBV6-1 to TRBJ2-1, with 8 bases identical to TRBD1. Germline assignment: CDR1 MNHNS and CDR2 SASEGT. J lost 12 bases, V lost 5 bases, and 15 bases had no gene match. CDR3 size: 15 residues. For the CDR3, the DNA is TGTGCCAGCAGTCGCTGGACAGGGTTGCCCACAGGGCAGTTCTTC. Its protein is CASSRWTGLPTGQFF.

In this sample, this clonotype turned up many times. This chain uses TRBV27 with TRBJ2-3; the D call may be TRBD1 or TRBD2 (5 bases each). V gave up 8 bases and J gave up 1 base, with 19 bases separating them. The CDR3 runs to 16 residues. From germline, CDR1 is MNHEY and CDR2 SMNVEV (reference sequence). CDR3 sequence: CASAGGGGQGTDTQYF. CDR3 DNA sequence: TGTGCCAGCGCCGGAGGTGGGGGTCAGGGCACAGATACGCAGTATTTT.

In its sample, this clonotype was seen many times. J is TRBJ2-3 and V is TRBV7-9; 12 positions agree with TRBD2. The J segment lost 0 bases and the V segment lost 8 bases, leaving 0 bases of the junction unmatched. The CDR3 contains 14 residues. CDR1 SEHNR and CDR2 FQNEAQ come from the germline V gene (reference sequence). CDR3 sequence: CASLAGGSTDTQYF. As DNA, the CDR3 is TGTGCCAGCCTAGCGGGGGGGAGCACAGATACGCAGTATTTT. Supplemented by reference TRBV7-9 and TRBJ2-3, the full variable domain reads DTGVSQNPRHKITKRGQNVTFRCDPISEHNRLYWYRQTLGQGPEFLTYFQNEAQLEKSRLLSDRFSAERPKGSFSTLEIQRTEQGDSAMYLCASLAGGSTDTQYFGPGTRLTVL.

V usage is TRBV28 and J usage is TRBJ2-1, with TRBD1 matching over 8 bases. V was pared by 6 bases and J by 11 bases, with 12 bases of the junction left unmatched. From germline, CDR1 is MDHEN and CDR2 SYDVKM. This CDR3 region has 14 residues. DNA of the CDR3: TGTGCCAGCAGGCCCCAGACAGGGGCCCATAAGCAGTTCTTC. It codes for CASRPQTGAHKQFF.

To note about this clonotype: A junction end diverges from the germline sequence, so it may reflect a read error. This rearrangement joins TRBV6-6 to TRBJ2-5; D uncertain. The CDR3 covers 10 residues. The germline gives CDR1 MNHNY, CDR2 SVGAGI (reference sequence). The CDR3 nucleotides are TGTGTCAGCTCCCAAGAGACCCAGTACTTC. This translates into CVSSQETQYF.

The chain combines TRBV6-1 with TRBJ2-7; TRBD2 might be the D (5 bases). V dropped 8 bases and J dropped 5 bases, with 10 bases sitting between them. CDR3 length equals 11 residues. Germline CDR1 is MNHNS and CDR2 is SASEGT. DNA of the CDR3: TGTGCCAGCCGGGGTGCCCACGAGCAGTACGTC. Its protein is CASRGAHEQYV.

V is TRBV20-1 and J is TRBJ1-1; 7 nucleotides agree with TRBD1. V shed 3 bases and J 4 bases; nucleotides not matched to a gene: 14. The germline V gene encodes CDR1 DFQATT and CDR2 SNEGSKA (reference sequence). The CDR3 extends over 16 amino acids. CDR3 sequence reads: CSARNVGGGRGTEAFF. As DNA, the CDR3 is TGCAGTGCTAGGAATGTGGGAGGGGGCCGGGGCACTGAAGCTTTCTTT.

This clonotype was counted ten times or more. V and J are TRBV6-1 and TRBJ2-3, with D maybe TRBD1 (5 bases). The CDR3 consists of 12 residues. The germline V gene encodes CDR1 MNHNS and CDR2 SASEGT. The germline V and J ends were trimmed by 5 bases and 5 bases, with 8 bases remaining between them. Here the CDR3 DNA reads TGTGCCAGCAGTTTCAGGGAAGATACGCAGTATTTT. This sequence encodes CASSFREDTQYF.

In this sample, this clonotype turned up many times. The chain links TRBV4-2 to TRBJ2-5; D is perhaps TRBD1 (5 bases). This CDR3 spans 16 amino acids. V lost 3 bases and J 4 bases, leaving 18 bases between the germline ends. Germline values: CDR1 LGHNA, CDR2 YNFKEQ. DNA of the CDR3: TGTGCCAGCAGCCATATGAGTGGGCAGGGCAGAGAGACCCAGTACTTC. This encodes CASSHMSGQGRETQYF.

This clonotype appeared a few times. The gene calls are TRBV24-1 and TRBJ1-5; 8 bases agree with TRBD1. Germline CDR1 reads KGHDR; CDR2 reads SFDVKD. This CDR3 spans 16 amino acids. The J segment lost 3 bases and the V segment lost 4 bases, leaving 7 bases of the junction unmatched. The CDR3 here is CATSETWTGNNQPQHF. The CDR3 nucleotides are TGTGCCACCAGTGAGACATGGACAGGGAACAATCAGCCCCAGCATTTT.

V usage is TRBV19 and J usage is TRBJ2-5; 11 positions agree with TRBD2. The assigned J gene may be wrong: the sequence end matches TRBJ2-1 better. The CDR3 is 13 residues long. The V gene's germline CDR1 is LNHDA and CDR2 SQIVND (reference sequence). The CDR3 DNA sequence: TGTGCCAGTCTACTAGCGGGGGATGATGAGCAGTTCTTC. It is translated as CASLLAGDDEQFF.

Note on this clonotype: This may arise from a read error, as a much more abundant clone is one base away. The chain couples TRBV27 to TRBJ2-3, with 11 positions matching TRBD2. Germline lookup yields CDR1 MNHEY and CDR2 SMNVEV (reference sequence). CDR3 length equals 15 residues. CDR3 nucleotides: TGTGCCAGCAGGGGACTAGCGGCTAGCACAGATACGCAGTGTTTT. It encodes CASRGLAASTDTQCF.

In its sample, this clonotype is medium-sized (0.01 to 0.1%). DNA for the CDR3: TGTGCCAGCAGGCGCCTTCGATCGGGACTAGCATCAGATACGCAGTATTTT. It codes for CASRRLRSGLASDTQYF. The V call is TRBV6-1, the J call TRBJ2-3; 9 nucleotides align to TRBD2. The CDR3 sequence is 17 residues long. Germline assignment: CDR1 MNHNS and CDR2 SASEGT. V shed 6 bases, J shed 4 bases, and the junction held 14 bases outside the gene matches.

About this clonotype: Given a much more abundant clone one base away, this may be a read error. The rearrangement joins TRBV20-1 to TRBJ1-1; maybe TRBD1 (5 bases). The CDR3 is 12 residues long. From germline, CDR1 is DFQATT and CDR2 SNEGSKA (reference sequence). V lost 6 bases to trimming and J lost 1 base, with 9 bases between them. The CDR3 DNA follows: TGCAGTGCCGGGCAGGGGAACACTGAAGCTTTCTTT. Translating it yields CSAGQGNTEAFF.

The sample holds a few counts of this clonotype. A read error may explain this, as a much larger clone is one base away. The rearrangement uses TRBV7-9 and TRBJ1-1; D is perhaps TRBD1 (5 bases). The V and J ends lost 3 bases and 4 bases respectively, with 9 bases between them. The germline V gene encodes CDR1 SEHNR and CDR2 FQNEAQ (reference sequence). CDR3 length: 13 amino acids. CDR3 coding DNA: TGTGCCAGCAGCTTGGGGGGGACCACTGAAGCTTTCTTT. This encodes CASSLGGTTEAFF.

This clonotype showed up just a few times. V and J are TRBV15 and TRBJ2-5; 8 bases fit TRBD2. Trimming removed 8 bases from V and 3 bases from J; junction bases left unmatched: 11. This CDR3 is 15 amino acids long. Per the germline V gene, CDR1 is LNHNV and CDR2 is YYDKDF (reference sequence). CDR3 protein: CATFPGLGFEETQYF. Written as DNA, the CDR3 is TGTGCCACCTTTCCGGGACTAGGCTTTGAAGAGACCCAGTACTTC.

The J gene is TRBJ2-5, the V gene TRBV11-2; D call uncertain. CDR3 length: 14 residues. Germline loops: CDR1 SGHAT, CDR2 FQNNGV. The ends were cut back, 1 base at V and 5 bases at J, with 11 bases in the middle. The CDR3 loop reads CASSLGIGGETQYF. CDR3 coding DNA: TGTGCCAGCAGCTTAGGGATCGGTGGGGAGACCCAGTACTTC. The full variable domain, completed using reference TRBV11-2 and TRBJ2-5, is EAGVAQSPRYKIIEKRQSVAFWCNPISGHATLYWYQQILGQGPKLLIQFQNNGVVDDSQLPKDRFSAERLKGVDSTLKIQPAKLEDSAVYLCASSLGIGGETQYFGPGTRLLVL.

This clonotype was observed a handful of times. This chain connects TRBV3-1 to TRBJ2-3; D is unclear. Germline CDR1 reads LGHDT; CDR2 reads YNNKEL (reference sequence). The CDR3 loop spans 15 amino acids. The V and J ends lost 2 bases and 8 bases respectively, with 17 bases between them. DNA for the CDR3: TGTGCCAGCAGCCAACGAAGTAGGCTAGGGCCTACGCAGTATTTT. Amino acids: CASSQRSRLGPTQYF.

The chain is built from TRBV18 and TRBJ2-7; 8 nucleotides line up with TRBD1. CDR1 and CDR2 from the germline V gene are KGHSH and LQKENI. Losses at the gene ends were 3 bases for V and 5 bases for J; bases not matched to a gene: 6. The CDR3 extends over 14 amino acids. In DNA form, the CDR3 reads TGTGCCAGCTCACCTTTAGACAGGGGCCACGAGCAGTACGTC. Protein product: CASSPLDRGHEQYV.